This T cell receptor (beta chain) was found in a study of a mutant IDH1 vaccine in newly diagnosed glioma. Study-level information: Across weeks 1, 3, 5, 7, 11, 15, 19 and 23, patients received a vaccination each time, eight in all.

Assay: immunoSEQ multiplex PCR; the TCRdb copy retains only in-frame clones and omits some. This table has 60,000 or so clones, roughly four fifths appearing once. Specified time point: week 5, during vaccination. Vaccination comprised doses that each held 300 ug of mutant IDH1 20-mer peptide, plus topical imiquimod. Looked up from germline, CDR1 is LNHDA and CDR2 is SQIVND (reference sequence). The V gene lost 0 bases and the J gene lost 1 base, with 10 bases spanning the gap. The CDR3 length is 16 residues. Points on this clone: Its specificity is not known.

The clonotype comes from a woman aged 50 to 60 with glioma. The sequencing used PBMCs, collected from a glioma patient whose treatment included an IDH1 peptide vaccine. The chain joins TRBV19 to TRBJ1-5; D is unclear. In nucleotides, the CDR3 is TGTGCCAGTAGTATAGATCTGGGAGAGAGCAATCAGCCCCAGCATTTT. This sequence encodes CASSIDLGESNQPQHF.